This TCR beta chain was obtained from a study of radiation and T cells in renal cell carcinoma (dated by TCRdb to between 2020 and 2021). Notes on the research overall: TCR beta sequencing covered 50 to 55 samples in total, comprising some 25 tumors and around 27 peripheral blood samples. The final blood draw took place at 4 weeks after radiation, the same time as nephrectomy. In the roughly 49 samples combined, fewer than 5 million unique CDR3 nucleotide sequences were found, encoding roughly 2,500,000 unique CDR3 amino acid sequences. Results the study describes overall, beyond this receptor: No pretreatment tumor biopsies were available, so the baseline intratumoral presence of clonotypes could not be determined. Effects of radiation dose or scheduling on the TCR repertoire could not be addressed with the single-armed trial design. An increase in top tumor clonotypes in blood was observed from baseline to 2 weeks post-radiation, followed by contraction by 4 weeks, which was taken to suggest transient expansion of tumor-resident clones. Changes in the blood repertoire were not tracked past 4 weeks after treatment.

In light of the paper, this sample's time point label describes: blood 4 weeks post-SBRT, at nephrectomy. Sample treatment or condition, as interpreted from the label and publication: 15 Gy SBRT to primary tumor, nephrectomy 4 weeks later. Samples came from a clinical trial, in which primary renal cell carcinomas received 15 Gy stereotactic body radiation therapy followed by nephrectomy 4 weeks later. To follow tumor-enriched clonotypes, serial peripheral blood was collected from radiation-treated patients at baseline and at 2 weeks and 4 weeks after SBRT. Every patient's renal cell carcinoma showed clear cell pathology. The QIAamp DNA Blood Mini Kit (Qiagen) was used to prepare genomic DNA for TCR sequencing. The analyses included just those samples that passed every quality control check. TCR beta libraries were generated from genomic DNA with the immunoSEQ kit, following the manufacturer's recommendations. Library preparation used a first multiplex PCR with proprietary primers, then a second PCR adding unique barcodes, with bead cleanups after each round. A positive control reaction and a negative control reaction, both provided in the kit, were run with every batch of samples. The final libraries were assessed on an Agilent 4200 TapeStation D1000 ScreenTape, pooled by volume, and quantified by qPCR. Sequencing was performed on an Illumina NextSeq500 with a MidOutput 150-cycle cartridge, and 156 Read1 and 15 Index1 cycles were run with kit custom primers. The pooled library was loaded at 0.75 to 1 pM, and approximately 20% PhiX control was spiked in. The study's own analysis went as follows. Vendor-processed data were analyzed in R, with a clonotype defined as all T cells sharing the same CDR3 nucleotide sequence. For clone abundance analyses, frequencies were normalized to the 10,000 most abundant clones per sample. Public T cell clones, which averaged fewer than five per sample, were removed prior to analysis. Tumor-enriched and baseline blood-enriched clonotypes were defined by at least a 32-fold difference in abundance between compartments. A beta-binomial differential abundance model was used to identify clonotypes that were expanded or contracted between blood time points. Tumor-blood repertoire similarity was measured with the Baroni-Urbani and Buser coefficient, and groups were compared using two-tailed Wilcoxon tests in R. TCRdb holds this immuneACCESS table with in-frame rearrangements only. Some clones are missing; in checked studies, unresolved V genes explain under half, and the rest has no known cause. That table furnishes V, J and clone size, whereas the DNA furnished D and trimming. Recorded for this sample are around 100,000 clones; 84% of them occurred a single time. Of the sample, approximately 7.8% is held by the ten largest clones.

Reading from cysteine to phenylalanine, the CDR3 counts 14 amino acids. Only CDR3 DNA remains: 42 bases, in frame from the first base. CDR1 and CDR2 are drawn from the germline V gene: SGHVS, FNYEAQ. V gives up 4 bases and J gives up 0 bases, and the segment between their germline ends measures 9 bases. This clone was observed once. There is no known antigen for this receptor. Qualities for individual bases were not recorded, and no much larger clone is one base off. Recombination connected TRBV7-6 to TRBJ1-2; 5 matching bases give a weak D call of TRBD1. The sample consisted of blood, taken from a patient whose treatment included radiotherapy and nephrectomy. The clonotype comes from a man aged 55-75 years with renal cell carcinoma. The CDR3 has the sequence CASSSDSSNYGYTF. The bases read TGTGCCAGCAGCTCAGACAGTTCTAACTATGGCTACACCTTC.